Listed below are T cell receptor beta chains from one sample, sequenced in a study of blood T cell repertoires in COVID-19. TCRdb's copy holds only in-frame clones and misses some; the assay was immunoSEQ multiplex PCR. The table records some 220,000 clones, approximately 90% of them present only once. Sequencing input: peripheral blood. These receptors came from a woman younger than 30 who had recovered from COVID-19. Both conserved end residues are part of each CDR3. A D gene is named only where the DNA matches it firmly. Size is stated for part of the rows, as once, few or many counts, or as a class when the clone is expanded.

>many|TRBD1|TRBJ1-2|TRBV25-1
TGTGCCAGCAGTGCCCGGGACAGGGTTGACTATGGCTACACCTTC
CASSARDRVDYGYTF
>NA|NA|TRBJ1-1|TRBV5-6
TGTGCCAGCAGCTCGGCAGGGAAGACTGAAGCTTTCTTT
CASSSAGKTEAFF
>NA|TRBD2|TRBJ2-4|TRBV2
TGTGCCAGCAATCAGCGGGAGGCTGACATTCAGTACTTC
CASNQREADIQYF
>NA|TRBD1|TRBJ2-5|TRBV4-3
TGCGCCAGCAGCCTCCGGGACAGCCAAGAGACCCAGTACTTC
CASSLRDSQETQYF
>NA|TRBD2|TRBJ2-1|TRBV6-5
TGTGCCAGCAGTACCCCTAGCGGGAGGTTCAATGAGCAGTTCTTC
CASSTPSGRFNEQFF
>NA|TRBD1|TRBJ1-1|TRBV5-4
TGTGCCAGCTACAAGGGGGCTGGGGACACTGAAGCTTTCTTT
CASYKGAGDTEAFF
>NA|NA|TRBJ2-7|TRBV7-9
TGTGCCAGCAGCTTCCTGGGCGGGATCACCTACGAGCAGTACTTC
CASSFLGGITYEQYF
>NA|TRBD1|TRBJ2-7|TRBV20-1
TGCAGTGCTAGTTTCGACAGGGACTACGAGCAGTACTTC
CSASFDRDYEQYF
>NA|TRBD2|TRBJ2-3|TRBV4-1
TGCGCCAGCACTACCCGAGGCGGGAGCAGGGAAGATACGCAGTATTTT
CASTTRGGSREDTQYF
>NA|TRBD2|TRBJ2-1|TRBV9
TGTGCCAGCAGCGTAGAGGTAGCGGGAGGGGATGAGCAGTTCTTC
CASSVEVAGGDEQFF